Included here is one TCR beta chain sequence, with context. The sample comes from a study of blood T cell repertoires in COVID-19. Study summary: Samples taken during acute and convalescent COVID-19 were collected in the United States, Italy and Spain. The cDNA or gDNA used as material had been derived from T cells, B-cell-depleted T cells, or PBMCs.

Original methodology: How many nucleated cells were present was estimated from reference gene primer amplification. Clones were sequenced by immunoSEQ multiplex PCR, and TCRdb holds only the in-frame ones, with some missing. The DNA was the basis for D and trimming; V, J and clone size are from that table. This sample has hundreds of thousands of clones, with around 87% found just once. Germline values: CDR1 SGHRS, CDR2 YFSETQ. The ends were cut back, 2 bases at V and 7 bases at J, with 19 bases in the middle. The CDR3 length is 15 residues. Material for sequencing was peripheral blood. The receptor comes from a man aged 60 to 69 with acute or convalescent COVID-19. This chain links TRBV5-1 with TRBJ2-7, with a tentative D call TRBD1 (5 bases). This chain's CDR3 is CASSFVQGMAEEQYF. CDR3 bases: TGCGCCAGCAGCTTCGTTCAGGGTATGGCGGAGGAGCAGTACTTC.